The 18 T cell receptor beta chains below all came from one sample that was sequenced in a study of T-cell reconstitution after alpha-beta-depleted transplantation in children. Preparing the TCRbeta library involved the use of unique molecular identifiers. TCRdb called the PCR reads again in MiXCR, with one record for every CDR3 protein. The sample lists around 210,000 distinct CDR3 sequences, around 7% occurring once. The specimen was PBMCs, collected before TCRalphabeta/CD19-depleted stem cell transplant. The receptor set was obtained from a boy aged 2 to 10 with acute lymphoblastic leukemia, due to receive a stem cell transplant.

This clonotype was counted only a few times. The chain recombines TRBV20-1 with TRBJ2-1; a possible D gene is TRBD1 (5 bases). The CDR3 contains 15 residues. From germline, CDR1 is DFQATT and CDR2 SNEGSKA (reference sequence). Trimming took off 2 bases at V and 2 bases at J, with 13 bases between the two ends. CDR3 DNA sequence: TGCAGTGCTAGAATCCCAGGGCTCCCCTACAATGAGCAGTTCTTC. This translates into CSARIPGLPYNEQFF.

On this clonotype itself: A clone one base away is much larger, so this may be a read error. The genes are TRBV20-1 and TRBJ2-1; 10 nucleotides align to TRBD2. Germline CDR1 is DFQATT and CDR2 is SNEGSKA (reference sequence). The CDR3 extends over 15 amino acids. This CDR3 is CNASETSGVRDEQFF. CDR3 sequence (DNA): TGCAATGCTAGTGAAACTAGCGGGGTCCGGGATGAGCAGTTCTTC.

The sample holds many counts of this clonotype. The chain employs TRBV9 and TRBJ1-1, with D perhaps TRBD1 (6 bases). V was pared by 4 bases and J by 4 bases, with 11 bases between. CDR3 length equals 13 residues. Germline V gene sequence: CDR1 SGDLS, CDR2 YYNGEE. CDR3 DNA sequence: TGTGCCAGCAGCCAGGGGCCTGGCACTGAAGCTTTCTTT. It yields the protein CASSQGPGTEAFF.

Many counts were recorded for this clonotype. V usage is TRBV28 and J usage is TRBJ2-3; TRBD2 agrees at 10 bases. Trimming cost V 6 bases and J 3 bases; bases outside gene matches: 9. The germline V gene encodes CDR1 MDHEN and CDR2 SYDVKM. The CDR3 extends over 16 amino acids. CDR3: CASRPRSGGKTDTQYF. The DNA of the CDR3 is TGTGCCAGCAGACCTCGTAGCGGGGGGAAGACAGATACGCAGTATTTT.

This clonotype occurred many times. V is TRBV6-5 and J is TRBJ1-1; D may be TRBD1 (6 bases). Germline V gene data show CDR1 as MNHEY and CDR2 as SVGAGI. The CDR3 loop spans 14 amino acids. The V end lost 2 bases, the J end lost 6 bases, and 13 bases lay between the germline ends. CDR3 region: CASSYTTGGAEAFF. CDR3 in DNA: TGTGCCAGCAGTTACACGACGGGGGGCGCTGAAGCTTTCTTT.

This clonotype came up a few times. The chain is built from TRBV4-3 and TRBJ2-7; TRBD2 agrees at 11 bases. Per the germline V gene, CDR1 is LGHNA and CDR2 is YSLEER. With V trimmed by 1 base and J by 2 bases, 4 bases remained unmatched. The CDR3 is made up of 16 amino acids. The CDR3 here is CASSQALAGGAYEQYF. CDR3 nucleotides: TGCGCCAGCAGCCAAGCCCTAGCGGGGGGTGCCTACGAGCAGTACTTC.

This clonotype was detected many times. This chain connects TRBV12-3 or TRBV12-4 to TRBJ1-5; D not resolved. The CDR3 has 13 residues. Trimming pared 3 bases from V and 2 bases from J, leaving 5 bases between. This CDR3 reads CASSFEGNQPQHF. The CDR3 nucleotides read TGTGCCAGCAGTTTTGAAGGCAATCAGCCCCAGCATTTT.

This clonotype has only a few counts. DNA for the CDR3: TGTGCCAGCAGCTCTAGCGGGGGGGCTACAGATACGCAGTATTTT. Its translation is CASSSSGGATDTQYF. This chain uses TRBV7-3 with TRBJ2-3; 12 bases are shared with TRBD2. This CDR3 spans 15 amino acids. Germline V gene data show CDR1 as SGHTA and CDR2 as FQGTGA. The V segment lost 4 bases and the J segment 3 bases; nucleotides outside the gene matches: 2.

This chain connects TRBV27 to TRBJ2-7; D is ambiguous. V was pared by 3 bases and J by 13 bases, with 22 bases between. The germline V gene has CDR1 MNHEY and CDR2 SMNVEV (reference sequence). The CDR3 extends over 14 amino acids. CDR3 amino acids: CASSFTARTSAVYF. As DNA, the CDR3 is TGTGCCAGCAGTTTCACAGCTCGGACGTCGGCAGTCTACTTC.

This chain links TRBV11-2 with TRBJ2-1, with 7 bases matching TRBD1. This CDR3 has 15 amino acids. The V and J ends lost 1 base and 7 bases, in that order; junction bases with no gene match: 7. Germline V lookup: CDR1 SGHAT, CDR2 FQNNGV. The CDR3 bases are TGTGCCAGCAGCTTAGTTTCGGGCAGGGGGAATGAGCAGTTCTTC. Encoded protein: CASSLVSGRGNEQFF. Filled out from reference TRBV11-2 and TRBJ2-1, the complete variable domain reads EAGVAQSPRYKIIEKRQSVAFWCNPISGHATLYWYQQILGQGPKLLIQFQNNGVVDDSQLPKDRFSAERLKGVDSTLKIQPAKLEDSAVYLCASSLVSGRGNEQFFGPGTRLTVL.

This clonotype was recorded many times. The V and J genes are TRBV12-3 or TRBV12-4 and TRBJ2-2; D uncertain. V lost 2 bases and J 9 bases, leaving 4 bases between the germline ends. The CDR3 is 11 amino acids. DNA for the CDR3: TGTGCCAGCAGTTTATTCCGGGAGCTGTTTTTT. This codes for CASSLFRELFF.

This clonotype has a count of ten or more. V is TRBV5-1 and J is TRBJ1-2; D perhaps matches TRBD1 (6 bases). Per germline, CDR1 SGHRS and CDR2 YFSETQ. V was clipped by 2 bases and J by 6 bases, with 11 bases between them. There are 13 residues in the CDR3. CDR3 bases: TGCGCCAGCAGCTTTACAGGGAAGGATGGCTACACCTTC. Amino acid sequence: CASSFTGKDGYTF.

This clonotype has at least ten counts. The chain uses TRBV5-6 and TRBJ1-1, with TRBD1 matching over 8 bases. This CDR3 has 16 amino acids. Germline V lookup: CDR1 SGHDT, CDR2 YYEEEE. V gave up 3 bases and J gave up 1 base; unmatched junction bases: 8. The CDR3 region has the DNA TGTGCCAGCAGCTCCGCACAGGGGGGCCGGAACACTGAAGCTTTCTTT. Translated, it gives CASSSAQGGRNTEAFF.

This clonotype showed up many times. The gene calls are TRBV12-3 or TRBV12-4 and TRBJ2-7; D may be TRBD2 (5 bases). V was pared by 1 base and J by 2 bases, with 12 bases between. The CDR3 is made up of 15 amino acids. CDR3 region: CASSLGSSVTYEQYF. DNA of the CDR3: TGTGCCAGCAGTTTAGGGAGTAGCGTAACCTACGAGCAGTACTTC.

Worth noting for this clonotype: The junction departs from the called germline gene at one end, perhaps through a read error. V is TRBV2 and J is TRBJ2-7, with D possibly TRBD1 on 6 matching bases. Germline assignment: CDR1 SNHLY and CDR2 FYNNEI. The CDR3 has 18 amino acids. The CDR3 spells CAISFGTSIGTRAYEQYF. Written as DNA, the CDR3 is TGTGCCATCAGTTTTGGGACCTCGATCGGGACACGAGCTTACGAGCAGTACTTC.

This clonotype was observed a few times. The chain has TRBV7-8 and TRBJ2-5; tentative D call: TRBD2 (6 bases). The CDR3 runs to 14 residues. The germline V gene has CDR1 SGHVS and CDR2 FQNEAQ. The V gene lost 5 bases and the J gene lost 1 base, with 11 bases spanning the gap. This CDR3 is CASSPGLFQETQYF. For the CDR3, the DNA is TGTGCCAGCAGCCCAGGACTATTCCAAGAGACCCAGTACTTC.

This clonotype was seen repeatedly, ten times or more. The rearrangement joins TRBV27 to TRBJ2-3; 7 nucleotides agree with TRBD2. Germline V gene data show CDR1 as MNHEY and CDR2 as SMNVEV (reference sequence). V lost 9 bases to trimming and J lost 2 bases; unmatched junction nucleotides: 20. The CDR3 spans 18 residues. The CDR3 DNA is TGTGCCAGTAAAACGGCCCTCGGGACTAAACGACTCACAGATACGCAGTATTTT. This translates into CASKTALGTKRLTDTQYF.

Ten or more counts support this clonotype. The genes are TRBV20-1 and TRBJ2-3, with 8 positions matching TRBD2. This CDR3 has 14 residues. Germline V gene lookup returns CDR1 DFQATT and CDR2 SNEGSKA (reference sequence). CDR3 region: CRPGGTPTGDTQYF. The CDR3 DNA reads TGCAGGCCGGGGGGGACCCCAACTGGCGATACGCAGTATTTT.